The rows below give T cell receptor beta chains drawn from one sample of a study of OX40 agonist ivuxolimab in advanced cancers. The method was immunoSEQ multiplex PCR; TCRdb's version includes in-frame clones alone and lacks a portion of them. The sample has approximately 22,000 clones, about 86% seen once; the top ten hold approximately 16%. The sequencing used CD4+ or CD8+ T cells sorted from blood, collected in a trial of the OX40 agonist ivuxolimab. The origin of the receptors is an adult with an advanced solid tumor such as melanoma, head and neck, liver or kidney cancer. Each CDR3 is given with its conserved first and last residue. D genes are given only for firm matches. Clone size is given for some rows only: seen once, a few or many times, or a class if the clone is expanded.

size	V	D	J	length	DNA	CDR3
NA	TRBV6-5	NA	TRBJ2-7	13	TGTGCCAGCAGTTCCGGGACCGGCTACGAGCAGTACTTC	CASSSGTGYEQYF
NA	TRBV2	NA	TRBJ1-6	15	TGTGCCAGCAGTGAGTTGCCTCGTCTTGGTTCACCCCTCCACTTT	CASSELPRLGSPLHF
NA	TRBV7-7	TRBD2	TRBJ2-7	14	TGTGCTAGCAGCCCCGGGACTAGCGGGAGCGAGCAGTACTTC	CASSPGTSGSEQYF
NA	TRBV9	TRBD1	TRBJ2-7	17	TGTGCCAGCAGCGCGGCCGGGACAGGAGCCCTGAGTTACGAGCAGTACTTC	CASSAAGTGALSYEQYF
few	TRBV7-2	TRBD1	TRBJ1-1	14	TGTGCCAGCAGCTTACAGGGGGCAGGCACTGAAGCTTTCTTT	CASSLQGAGTEAFF
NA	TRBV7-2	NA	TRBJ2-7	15	TGTGCCAGCAGCTTCGAAAGAGGGATCTCCTACGAGCAGTACTTC	CASSFERGISYEQYF
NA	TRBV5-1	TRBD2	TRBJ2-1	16	TGCGCCAGCAGCCCACTAGGGACTAGCGGGAGGAATGAGCAGTTCTTC	CASSPLGTSGRNEQFF
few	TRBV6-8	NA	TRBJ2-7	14	TGTGCCAGCAGTTACTTCGGCTTTGGTTACGAGCAGTACTTC	CASSYFGFGYEQYF
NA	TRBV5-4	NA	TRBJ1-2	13	TGTGCCAGCACCGACCCAACTAACTATGGCTACACCTTC	CASTDPTNYGYTF
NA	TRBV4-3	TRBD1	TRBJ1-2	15	TGCGCCAGCAGATCGACAGGGGGCGCGAGCTATGGCTACACCTTC	CASRSTGGASYGYTF
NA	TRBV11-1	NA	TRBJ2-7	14	TGTGCCAGCAGCTTACGGAGAGGTTTTAACGAGCAGTACTTC	CASSLRRGFNEQYF
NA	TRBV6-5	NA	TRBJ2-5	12	TGTGCCAGCAGTTACGGGAGGGAGACCCAGTACTTC	CASSYGRETQYF
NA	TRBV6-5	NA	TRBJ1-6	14	TGTGCCAGCAGTTCGGACGGGGGCTATTCACCCCTCCACTTT	CASSSDGGYSPLHF
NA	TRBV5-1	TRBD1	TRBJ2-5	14	TGCGCCAGCAGCAAGGGACAGGGTCAAGAGACCCAGTACTTC	CASSKGQGQETQYF
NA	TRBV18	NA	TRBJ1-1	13	TGTGCCAGCTCACCACAGCCGAACACTGAAGCTTTCTTT	CASSPQPNTEAFF
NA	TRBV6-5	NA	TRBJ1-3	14	TGTGCCAGCAGTTACTCGAGACTTGAAAACACCATATATTTT	CASSYSRLENTIYF
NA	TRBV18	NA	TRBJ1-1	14	TGTGCCAGCTCACTCTTTGGTGGGGACACTGAAGCTTTCTTT	CASSLFGGDTEAFF
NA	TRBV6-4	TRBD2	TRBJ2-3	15	TGTGCCAGCACTACGCGGCGGGGGGAAACAGATACGCAGTATTTT	CASTTRRGETDTQYF
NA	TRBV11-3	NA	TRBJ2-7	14	TGTGCCAGCAGCTTCGCCGGGACTTCCTACGAGCAGTACTTC	CASSFAGTSYEQYF
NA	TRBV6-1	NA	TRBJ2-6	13	TGTGCCAGCAGGACCTCTGGGGCCAACGTCCTGACTTTC	CASRTSGANVLTF
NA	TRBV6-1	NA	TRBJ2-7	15	TGTGCCAGCAGTGGAAACGGACGTGGATCCTACGAGCAGTACTTC	CASSGNGRGSYEQYF
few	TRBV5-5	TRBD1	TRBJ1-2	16	TGTGCCAGCAGCTCCGGACAGGACGGGGTACTCTATGGCTACACCTTC	CASSSGQDGVLYGYTF
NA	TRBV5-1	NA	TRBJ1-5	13	TGCGCCAGCAGCTTGGCCGTGGGGAGCTCCCAGCATTTT	CASSLAVGSSQHF
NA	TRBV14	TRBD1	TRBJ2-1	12	TGTGCCAGCAGCCAAGACGACAGGGTCCAGTTCTTC	CASSQDDRVQFF
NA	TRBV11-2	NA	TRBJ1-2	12	TGTGCCAGCAGCTTAAATCGGAATAGCTACACCTTC	CASSLNRNSYTF
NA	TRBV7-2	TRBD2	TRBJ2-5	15	TGTGCCAGCAGCTTATTGGTTGGAGCGGGGATGGCCCAGTACTTC	CASSLLVGAGMAQYF
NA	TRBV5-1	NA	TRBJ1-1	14	TGCGCCAGCAGCTTGTTCTCCTTGAACACTGAAGCTTTCTTT	CASSLFSLNTEAFF
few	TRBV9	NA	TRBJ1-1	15	TGTGCCAGCAGCGTCGTCGCCAGGGCGGGCACTGAAGCTTTCTTT	CASSVVARAGTEAFF
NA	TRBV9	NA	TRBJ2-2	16	TGTGCCAGCAGCGTTGCCGGGACCAAGATTGGCGGGGAGCTGTTTTTT	CASSVAGTKIGGELFF
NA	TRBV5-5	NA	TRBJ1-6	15	TGTGCCAGCAGCCTAGGGGGTGGGCAAGATTCACCCCTCCACTTT	CASSLGGGQDSPLHF
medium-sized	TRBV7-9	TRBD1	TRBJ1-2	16	TGTGCCAGCAGCCCAAGAGTTCGGCAGGGGGAGTCTGGCTACACCTTC	CASSPRVRQGESGYTF
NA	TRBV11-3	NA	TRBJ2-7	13	TGTGCCAGCAGCCTCAGGGTCTCCTACGAGCAGTACTTC	CASSLRVSYEQYF
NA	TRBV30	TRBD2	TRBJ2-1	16	TGTGCCTGGAACGCCAGACTAGCGGGAGTAAGGAATGAGCAGTTCTTC	CAWNARLAGVRNEQFF
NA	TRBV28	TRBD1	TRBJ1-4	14	TGTGCCAGCAGTTTAGGGACAGGGGATGAAAAACTGTTTTTT	CASSLGTGDEKLFF
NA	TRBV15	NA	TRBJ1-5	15	TGTGCCACCAGCAGAGATCTGGGCAGCTCACAGCCCCAGCATTTT	CATSRDLGSSQPQHF
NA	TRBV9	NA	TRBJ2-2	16	TGTGCCTCCCGAGAGGGGCCGTGGAGTAGCACCGGGGAGCTGTTTTTT	CASREGPWSSTGELFF
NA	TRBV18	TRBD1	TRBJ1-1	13	TGTGCCAGCTCTGAGGACAGGGGTGCTGAAGCTTTCTTT	CASSEDRGAEAFF
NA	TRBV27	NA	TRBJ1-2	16	TGTGCCAGCAGTTCAGCCTCAGGGAAAGAGAACTATGGCTACACCTTC	CASSSASGKENYGYTF
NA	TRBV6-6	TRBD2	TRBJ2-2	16	TGTGCCAGCGGGGAGGGGAGGGCCTCGAGCACCGGGGAGCTGTTTTTT	CASGEGRASSTGELFF
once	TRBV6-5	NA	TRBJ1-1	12	TGTGCCAGCAGTTTACCTGTTGGTGAAGCTTTCTTT	CASSLPVGEAFF
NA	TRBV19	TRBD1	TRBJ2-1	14	TGTGCCAGTAGTGTGACAGGGGCCTACAATGAGCAGTTCTTC	CASSVTGAYNEQFF
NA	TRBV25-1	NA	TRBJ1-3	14	TGTGCCAGCAGTGAAAACAACGCTGGAAACACCATATATTTT	CASSENNAGNTIYF
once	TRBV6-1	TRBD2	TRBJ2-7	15	TGTGCCAGCACCTTCGGGGGGAAAAGCTCCTACGAGCAGTACTTC	CASTFGGKSSYEQYF
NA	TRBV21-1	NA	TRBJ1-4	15	TGTGCCAGCAACACAGGGCCTCCAACTAATGAAAAACTGTTTTTT	CASNTGPPTNEKLFF
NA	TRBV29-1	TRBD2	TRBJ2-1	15	TGCAGCGTGGTAGCGGGAGTTGCTTCTATAGATGAGCAGTTCTTC	CSVVAGVASIDEQFF
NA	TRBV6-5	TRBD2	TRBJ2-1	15	TGTGCCAGCAGTTACCCTAGCGGGACCTACAATGAGCAGTTCTTC	CASSYPSGTYNEQFF
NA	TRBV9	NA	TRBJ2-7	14	TGTGCCAGCAGCCCGCGGCAGTTCTCCTACGAGCAGTACTTC	CASSPRQFSYEQYF